This T cell receptor (beta chain) was captured in a study of graft-versus-host responses after intestinal transplantation. TCRdb's table, derived via immunoSEQ multiplex PCR, lists solely in-frame clones and lacks some. The sample shows about 14,000 clones, roughly 28% of them seen only once. Study-level findings and limits: Some patients had graft-donor T cell macrochimerism. In their allografts, the ratios of graft-versus-host to host-versus-graft T cell clones were high.

Stimulators, 200,000 irradiated and violet-dye-labeled cells, were plated with 200,000 CFSE-labeled responder cells. Sorting of proliferating CFSE-low CD3+CD4+ and CD3+CD8+ responders took place after the reaction. This clone was seen a handful of times. The receptor's source is a human patient who received an intestinal transplant. The material was alloreactive CD4+ T cells from a mixed lymphocyte reaction culture, obtained before intestinal transplant. The subset denotes: CFSE-low proliferating T cells sorted from roughly six-day pre-transplant mixed lymphocyte reaction (GvH or HvG direction).

The CDR3 nucleotides are TGTGCCAGCAGGGCAGGAACTGTGCAGTACTTC. Translating gives CASRAGTVQYF. The chain uses TRBV25-1 and TRBJ2-7; D ambiguous. Looked up from germline, CDR1 is MGHDK and CDR2 is SYGVNS. CDR3 length: 11 residues. V lost 6 bases and J 9 bases, leaving 12 bases between the germline ends.